This T cell receptor beta chain was recorded in a study of beta chain features in type 1 diabetes. Study-level results: Type 1 diabetes patients had fewer VDJ junction insertions and more deletions.

Every isolated RNA sample was fully reverse transcribed, so sequencing captured expressed TCRB transcripts. Measured with immunoSEQ multiplex PCR; TCRdb has only the in-frame clones, and not every one. The profile shows approximately 300,000 clones, approximately 10% of them singletons. This clone has more than one count but fewer than ten. As yet, its antigen is unknown. The germline V and J ends were trimmed by 5 bases and 9 bases, with 11 bases remaining between them. Per the germline V gene, CDR1 is MNHNY and CDR2 is SVGAGI (reference sequence). The CDR3 is 12 residues long. This receptor was taken from a woman aged 25 to 45 in good health. The sequenced material came from naive CD4+ T cells from blood. This chain links TRBV6-6 with TRBJ2-1, with no clear D. The CDR3 nucleotides read TGTGCCAGCAGTCCAAGTGCCGGTGAGCAGTTCTTC. Encoded protein: CASSPSAGEQFF.